These 22 T cell receptor beta chains share one sample of origin, sequenced in a study of blood T cell repertoires in COVID-19. Method: immunoSEQ multiplex PCR; TCRdb's copy keeps in-frame clones and lacks some. The table has approximately 100,000 clones, over 80% seen once. Sequenced sample: peripheral blood. Receptor source: a man aged 50 or older with acute or convalescent COVID-19.

The rearrangement joins TRBV11-3 to TRBJ1-5, with 7 bases lining up with TRBD1. Germline CDR1 and CDR2: SGHNT and YENEEA. This CDR3 region has 14 residues. The ends lost 5 bases at V and 1 base at J; junction bases unmatched: 2. The CDR3 nucleotides are TGTGCCAGCAGCCAGACAGGGAGCAATCAGCCCCAGCATTTT. Translation: CASSQTGSNQPQHF.

The chain links TRBV27 to TRBJ2-2; TRBD1 aligns across 9 bases. V gave up 6 bases and J gave up 3 bases; unmatched junction bases: 8. From germline, CDR1 is MNHEY and CDR2 SMNVEV (reference sequence). The CDR3 covers 16 residues. Here the CDR3 DNA reads TGTGCCAGCAGCTCCTCCGGGACAGGGTACACCGGGGAGCTGTTTTTT. Its translation is CASSSSGTGYTGELFF.

This clone has only one observation. This chain links TRBV28 with TRBJ1-1; TRBD1 matches 10 bases. CDR1 and CDR2 (germline): MDHEN, SYDVKM. The trim removed 5 bases at V and 7 bases at J, leaving 10 bases unmatched. The CDR3 is 15 amino acids. The CDR3 sequence is CASSPTRQGANEAFF. CDR3 coding DNA: TGTGCCAGCAGTCCCACCAGACAGGGGGCGAATGAAGCTTTCTTT. Full variable domain (remainder filled in from reference TRBV28 and TRBJ1-1): DVKVTQSSRYLVKRTGEKVFLECVQDMDHENMFWYRQDPGLGLRLIYFSYDVKMKEKGDIPEGYSVSREKKERFSLILESASTNQTSMYLCASSPTRQGANEAFFGQGTRLTVV.

J is TRBJ2-1 and V is TRBV11-2, with TRBD2 as a possible D gene (5 bases). The CDR3 runs 17 residues. V was clipped by 3 bases and J by 2 bases, with 17 bases between them. CDR1 SGHAT and CDR2 FQNNGV come from the germline V gene. In nucleotides, the CDR3 is TGTGCCAGCAGCTTGGGCCCCGGGGTTAGTCCCTACAATGAGCAGTTCTTC. Encoded protein: CASSLGPGVSPYNEQFF.

This chain uses TRBV19 with TRBJ1-5; TRBD1 aligns across 9 bases. Unmatched junction bases numbered 9, after V lost 6 bases and J lost 0 bases. Looked up from germline, CDR1 is LNHDA and CDR2 is SQIVND (reference sequence). The CDR3 has 17 residues. The chain's CDR3 is CASSRRQGGFSNQPQHF. In DNA form, the CDR3 reads TGTGCCAGTAGCCGCCGACAGGGGGGATTTAGCAATCAGCCCCAGCATTTT.

The gene calls are TRBV9 and TRBJ2-5; tentatively, D is TRBD1 (6 bases). The CDR3 has 15 amino acids. Trimming stripped 0 bases from V and 5 bases from J, with 14 bases between. Germline CDR1 reads SGDLS; CDR2 reads YYNGEE. In nucleotides, the CDR3 is TGTGCCAGCAGCGTAGGTGAGGGGGTAGGGGAGACCCAGTACTTC. It specifies CASSVGEGVGETQYF.

The genes are TRBV27 and TRBJ2-1, with D unclear. V gave up 4 bases and J gave up 4 bases, with 5 bases separating them. Per germline, CDR1 MNHEY and CDR2 SMNVEV (reference sequence). The CDR3 extends over 12 amino acids. The CDR3 DNA sequence: TGTGCCAGCAGTTCCTTGTACAATGAGCAGTTCTTC. This codes for CASSSLYNEQFF.

The chain joins TRBV7-6 to TRBJ1-2; tentative D call: TRBD1 (5 bases). V was clipped by 5 bases and J by 2 bases, with 18 bases between them. The V gene's germline CDR1 is SGHVS and CDR2 FNYEAQ. The CDR3 extends over 16 amino acids. The CDR3 coding sequence is TGTGCCAGCAGCCGATCCCGACAGAGGCGCAACTATGGCTACACCTTC. This encodes CASSRSRQRRNYGYTF.

This clone was picked up one time. CDR3 nucleotides: TGTGCCAGCAGCTTAGAAGTAATAGCGGGGGGCTTAAGGGAGACCCAGTACTTC. As protein: CASSLEVIAGGLRETQYF. The V call is TRBV7-2, the J call TRBJ2-5; 10 nucleotides line up with TRBD2. Germline CDR1 is SGHTA and CDR2 is FQGNSA. The V gene end was trimmed by 1 base and the J gene end by 5 bases; junction bases not matched to a gene: 13. The CDR3 has 18 amino acids. Supplemented by reference TRBV7-2 and TRBJ2-5, the full variable domain reads GAGVSQSPSNKVTEKGKDVELRCDPISGHTALYWYRQSLGQGLEFLIYFQGNSAPDKSGLPSDRFSAERTGGSVSTLTIQRTQQEDSAVYLCASSLEVIAGGLRETQYFGPGTRLLVL.

This clone occurred once. V gene TRBV4-3 combines with J gene TRBJ2-7; unclear D gene. V was pared by 0 bases and J by 0 bases, with 6 bases between. The V gene's germline CDR1 is LGHNA and CDR2 YSLEER. This CDR3 has 14 residues. The CDR3 region is CASSQETVSYEQYF. CDR3 DNA: TGCGCCAGCAGCCAAGAAACGGTCTCCTACGAGCAGTACTTC.

The chain uses TRBV6-2 or TRBV6-3 and TRBJ2-7; the D gene is possibly TRBD2 (5 bases). CDR1 is MNHEY, CDR2 SVGEGT, per germline. This CDR3 is 11 amino acids long. The V end was cut by 2 bases, the J end by 6 bases, with 5 bases between. The CDR3 region has the DNA TGTGCCAGCAGTTACGGAGGCGAGCAGTACTTC. It specifies CASSYGGEQYF.

The chain carries TRBV12-5 and TRBJ1-5, with TRBD1 as a possible D gene (6 bases). The CDR3 covers 17 residues. From germline, CDR1 is LGHNT and CDR2 FRNRAP. V was trimmed by 0 bases and J by 3 bases, leaving 15 bases between them. The CDR3 DNA sequence: TGTGCTAGTGGTTTGGTTCAGGGGACACCTTTCAATCAGCCCCAGCATTTT. Translated: CASGLVQGTPFNQPQHF.

The chain combines TRBV10-2 with TRBJ2-7; a weak D match, TRBD1 (5 bases). Germline lookup yields CDR1 WSHSY and CDR2 SAAADI. V dropped 3 bases and J dropped 3 bases, with 12 bases sitting between them. The CDR3 totals 14 residues. Written as DNA, the CDR3 is TGCGCCAGCAGTGATTTATCAGGGTTCTACGAGCAGTACTTC. This gives the protein CASSDLSGFYEQYF.

This chain uses TRBV3-1 (or the pseudogene TRBV3-2) with TRBJ1-5; D is unclear. Per germline, CDR1 LGHDT and CDR2 YNNKEL (reference sequence). V lost 1 base to trimming and J lost 3 bases, with 10 bases between them. The CDR3 spans 15 residues. The chain's CDR3 is CASSQGRSYNQPQHF. DNA for the CDR3: TGTGCCAGCAGCCAAGGTCGAAGCTACAATCAGCCCCAGCATTTT.

Only a few counts were recorded for this clone. The sample carries other DNA sequences with the same CDR3. The chain has TRBV5-1 and TRBJ1-1; no clear D gene. V lost 4 bases and J 2 bases, leaving 12 bases between the germline ends. The germline CDR1 and CDR2 sequences are SGHRS and YFSETQ. The length of the CDR3 is 14 residues. Written as DNA, the CDR3 is TGCGCCAGCAGCCGCGGCCAAGGTAACACTGAAGCTTTCTTT. The encoded protein is CASSRGQGNTEAFF. The full variable domain, rest sourced from reference TRBV5-1 and TRBJ1-1, is KAGVTQTPRYLIKTRGQQVTLSCSPISGHRSVSWYQQTPGQGLQFLFEYFSETQRNKGNFPGRFSGRQFSNSRSEMNVSTLELGDSALYLCASSRGQGNTEAFFGQGTRLTVV.

The chain is built from TRBV19 and TRBJ1-5; weak D call: TRBD1 (6 bases). Germline loops: CDR1 LNHDA, CDR2 SQIVND (reference sequence). The ends were cut back, 6 bases at V and 3 bases at J, with 12 bases in the middle. CDR3 size: 14 residues. The CDR3 bases are TGTGCCAGTAGACATACAGGGCTCAATCAGCCCCAGCATTTT. This sequence encodes CASRHTGLNQPQHF.

This clone was counted between two and nine times. The V gene is TRBV6-5, the J gene TRBJ1-1; D might be TRBD1 (6 bases). The length of the CDR3 is 14 residues. Germline V lookup: CDR1 MNHEY, CDR2 SVGAGI. The V and J ends lost 2 bases and 6 bases respectively, with 13 bases between them. The CDR3 sequence: CASSYDRLSSEAFF. In DNA form, the CDR3 reads TGTGCCAGCAGTTACGACAGGTTAAGCTCTGAAGCTTTCTTT.

The rearrangement links TRBV29-1 to TRBJ2-5; TRBD2 is a possible D gene (6 bases). The CDR3 loop spans 14 amino acids. V dropped 4 bases and J dropped 2 bases, with 14 bases sitting between them. The germline CDR1 and CDR2 sequences are SQVTM and ANQGSEA. The CDR3 sequence is CSVGLPGGQETQYF. The CDR3 DNA reads as TGCAGCGTTGGTCTCCCCGGGGGACAAGAGACCCAGTACTTC.

The J gene is TRBJ2-1, the V gene TRBV7-3; D is uncertain. The germline gives CDR1 SGHTA, CDR2 FQGTGA. The CDR3 contains 12 residues. V lost 5 bases and J lost 5, with 7 bases in between. Here the CDR3 DNA reads TGTGCCAGCAGCCCCAACAACAATGAGCAGTTCTTC. Its protein product is CASSPNNNEQFF. The variable domain in full, with the rest retrieved from reference TRBV7-3 and TRBJ2-1, is GAGVSQTPSNKVTEKGKYVELRCDPISGHTALYWYRQSLGQGPEFLIYFQGTGAADDSGLPNDRFFAVRPEGSVSTLKIQRTERGDSAVYLCASSPNNNEQFFGPGTRLTVL.

The CDR3 loop is CASSIVGGNSYNEQFF. The CDR3 bases are TGTGCCAGTAGTATAGTGGGGGGAAACTCCTACAATGAGCAGTTCTTC. The chain recombines TRBV19 with TRBJ2-1, with a tentative D call TRBD2 (6 bases). V was pared by 1 base and J by 0 bases, with 10 bases between. Germline lookup yields CDR1 LNHDA and CDR2 SQIVND (reference sequence). The CDR3 loop spans 16 amino acids.

The rearrangement joins TRBV7-3 to TRBJ2-5; D possibly corresponds to TRBD2 (6 bases). In germline, CDR1 is SGHTA, CDR2 FQGTGA. The CDR3 totals 16 residues. The V end lost 4 bases, the J end lost 2 bases, and 17 bases lay between the germline ends. CDR3 in amino acids: CASSSGIGGWQETQYF. The CDR3 nucleotides read TGTGCCAGCAGCTCTGGGATTGGGGGGTGGCAAGAGACCCAGTACTTC.

The chain employs TRBV9 and TRBJ2-7; 10 bases are a match to TRBD1. This CDR3 is 16 amino acids long. Germline assignment: CDR1 SGDLS and CDR2 YYNGEE. V lost 2 bases, J lost 5 bases, and 10 bases stayed unmatched. The CDR3 DNA reads TGTGCCAGCAGCGTCGGGGACAGGGGAAAGCGGGACGAGCAGTACTTC. Its translation: CASSVGDRGKRDEQYF.